Listed below are T cell receptor beta chains from one sample, sequenced in a study of Graves' ophthalmopathy and Graves' hyperthyroidism. TCRdb passed the multiplex PCR reads through MiXCR, listing each CDR3 protein once. This sample has roughly 60,000 distinct CDR3 sequences; approximately 52% occur once, and the top ten carry over 4%. Input material: peripheral blood. These receptors were obtained from an adult woman with Graves' ophthalmopathy. The CDR3 runs from the conserved cysteine through the conserved F or W. Fields, in order: clone size, V gene, D gene, J gene, CDR3 protein, CDR3 DNA. D genes are given only for firm matches. For some rows the clone size is stated as once, few or many, or as a class when expanded; others skip it.

once	TRBV12-3/TRBV12-4	.	TRBJ2-1	CASSSTGTNEQFF	TGTGCCAGCAGCTCCACCGGGACTAATGAGCAGTTCTTC
many	TRBV27	TRBD1	TRBJ2-7	CASSLRDRGLGGQYF	TGTGCCAGCAGTCTCCGGGACAGGGGGCTAGGAGGGCAGTACTTC
.	TRBV15	TRBD2	TRBJ2-1	CATSRLAGEQFF	TGTGCCACCAGCAGACTAGCGGGAGAGCAGTTCTTC
many	TRBV20-1	TRBD1	TRBJ1-2	CSARDTGGAGFHTF	TGCAGTGCTAGAGATACAGGGGGCGCGGGTTTCCACACCTTC
.	TRBV20-1	TRBD2	TRBJ2-7	CSARAGLAFDEQYF	TGCAGTGCTAGAGCCGGACTAGCGTTTGACGAGCAGTACTTC
.	TRBV13	.	TRBJ2-5	CASSLRRTNEETQYF	TGTGCCAGCAGCTTGAGAAGGACTAACGAAGAGACCCAGTACTTC
many	TRBV20-1	.	TRBJ2-7	CSARRRKGGTGLYEQYF	TGCAGTGCTAGAAGGCGTAAGGGGGGGACAGGCCTTTACGAGCAGTACTTC
many	TRBV5-6	.	TRBJ1-1	CASSLGRRNTEAFF	TGTGCCAGCAGCTTGGGCCGGCGGAACACTGAAGCTTTCTTT
.	TRBV7-9	.	TRBJ2-3	CATYPGRSTGTQYF	TGTGCCACCTATCCGGGACGCTCCACGGGTACGCAGTATTTT
.	TRBV24-1	.	TRBJ1-2	CATSDTTRGYTF	TGTGCCACCAGTGATACCACTCGAGGCTACACCTTC
once	TRBV7-2	.	TRBJ2-7	CASSLVAGSYEQYF	TGTGCCAGCAGCTTAGTTGCGGGGAGCTACGAGCAGTACTTC
.	TRBV24-1	TRBD1	TRBJ2-3	CATSDGRGLADTQYF	TGTGCCACCAGTGATGGCAGGGGGTTGGCAGATACGCAGTATTTT
many	TRBV6-6	.	TRBJ2-5	CASSNPPQETQYF	TGTGCCAGCTCGAACCCCCCCCAAGAGACCCAGTACTTC
many	TRBV3-2	.	TRBJ1-6	CASSQDIAGQRNSPLHF	TGTGCCAGCAGCCAAGATATAGCGGGACAGCGAAATTCACCCCTCCACTTT
many	TRBV5-1	TRBD2	TRBJ2-5	CASSPSGRAEETQYF	TGCGCCAGCAGCCCTAGCGGGAGGGCCGAAGAGACCCAGTACTTC
many	TRBV20-1	.	TRBJ2-3	CSAKYGGTDTQYF	TGCAGTGCTAAGTACGGGGGCACAGATACGCAGTATTTT
.	TRBV20-1	.	TRBJ1-2	CSASWGSGNTF	.
.	TRBV7-6	.	TRBJ2-2	CASSSWPRGFSDTGELFF	TGTGCTAGCAGCTCCTGGCCCCGGGGGTTTTCGGACACCGGGGAGCTGTTTTTT
.	TRBV20-1	TRBD1	TRBJ2-5	CSARIRQGSIETQYF	TGCAGTGCTAGGATACGACAGGGTAGTATCGAGACCCAGTACTTC
many	TRBV12-3/TRBV12-4	TRBD1	TRBJ1-5	CASSLGQGGVPQHF	TGTGCCAGCAGTTTAGGACAGGGGGGTGTGCCCCAGCATTTT
.	TRBV6-5	.	TRBJ2-2	CASSWGLGGELFF	TGTGCCAGCAGTTGGGGACTTGGCGGGGAGCTGTTTTTT
many	TRBV6-6	.	TRBJ2-2	CASSYLTGELFF	TGTGCCAGCAGTTACCTCACCGGGGAGCTGTTTTTT
.	TRBV7-9	.	TRBJ2-1	CASRRMIHEQFF	TGTGCGAGCAGGCGCATGATCCATGAGCAGTTCTTC
few	TRBV29-1	.	TRBJ1-2	CSWGGGHPYGYTF	TGCAGTTGGGGGGGGGGGCACCCATATGGCTACACCTTC
.	TRBV10-3	TRBD1	TRBJ1-2	CATSTGAGYGYTF	TGTGCCACTTCGACAGGGGCCGGCTATGGCTACACCTTC
medium-sized	TRBV15	.	TRBJ1-2	CATSRDRVRSNYGYTF	TGTGCCACCAGCAGAGATCGGGTCAGAAGTAACTATGGCTACACCTTC
.	TRBV7-7	.	TRBJ2-1	CASSLTGRDNYNEQFF	TGTGCTAGCAGCTTAACAGGACGAGACAACTACAATGAGCAGTTCTTC
medium-sized	TRBV7-7	.	TRBJ2-1	CASSFRADNEQFF	TGTGCTAGCAGCTTTAGAGCCGACAATGAGCAGTTCTTC
.	TRBV25-1	.	TRBJ2-3	CASSFYICSGITQSGRDADTQYF	.
once	TRBV7-9	TRBD1	TRBJ2-7	CASSQDATGGSYEQYF	TGTGCCAGCAGCCAAGATGCGACAGGGGGCTCCTACGAGCAGTACTTC
.	TRBV5-1	TRBD1	TRBJ2-1	CASTLRTGERGVQFF	TGCGCCAGCACCCTACGGACAGGGGAGAGGGGTGTACAGTTCTTC
.	TRBV6-1	.	TRBJ2-7	CASSGTVTSYEQYF	TGTGCCAGCAGTGGGACAGTCACTTCCTACGAGCAGTACTTC
many	TRBV7-2	.	TRBJ2-7	CASSLVGLPGTYEQYF	TGTGCCAGCAGCTTAGTTGGGCTTCCGGGGACCTACGAGCAGTACTTC
many	TRBV4-1	TRBD1	TRBJ1-6	CASSQDRDREVTAPLHF	TGCGCCAGCAGCCAAGACCGGGACAGGGAGGTTACGGCACCCCTCCACTTT
.	TRBV20-1	.	TRBJ1-6	CSAAGGNNSPLHF	TGCAGTGCAGCCGGGGGGAACAATTCACCCCTCCACTTT
.	TRBV10-1	.	TRBJ2-1	CASSDPGNEQFF	TGCGCCAGCAGTGACCCCGGGAATGAGCAGTTCTTC
many	TRBV13	.	TRBJ2-5	CASSLKGGETQYF	TGTGCCAGCAGCCTCAAAGGGGGGGAGACCCAGTACTTC
many	TRBV6-6	.	TRBJ2-3	CATGVGVDTQYF	TGTGCCACCGGAGTAGGTGTAGATACGCAGTATTTT
.	TRBV9	.	TRBJ2-1	CASSVGRSVASSYNEQFF	TGTGCCAGCAGCGTAGGGAGGAGCGTTGCGAGCTCCTACAATGAGCAGTTCTTC